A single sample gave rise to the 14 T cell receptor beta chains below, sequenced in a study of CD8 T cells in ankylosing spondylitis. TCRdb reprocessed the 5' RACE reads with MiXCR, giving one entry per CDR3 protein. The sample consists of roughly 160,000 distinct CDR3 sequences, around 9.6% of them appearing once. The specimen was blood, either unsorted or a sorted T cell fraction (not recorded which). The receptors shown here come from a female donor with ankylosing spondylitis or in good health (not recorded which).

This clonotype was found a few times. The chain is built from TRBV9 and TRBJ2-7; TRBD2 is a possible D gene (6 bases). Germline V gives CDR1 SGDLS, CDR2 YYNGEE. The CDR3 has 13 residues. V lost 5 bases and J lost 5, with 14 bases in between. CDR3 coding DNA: TGTGCCAGCAGTTCTTTACTAGCCCACGAGCAGTACTTC. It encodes CASSSLLAHEQYF. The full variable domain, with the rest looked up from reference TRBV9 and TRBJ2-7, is DSGVTQTPKHLITATGQRVTLRCSPRSGDLSVYWYQQSLDQGLQFLIQYYNGEERAKGNILERFSAQQFPDLHSELNLSSLELGDSALYFCASSSLLAHEQYFGPGTRLTVT.

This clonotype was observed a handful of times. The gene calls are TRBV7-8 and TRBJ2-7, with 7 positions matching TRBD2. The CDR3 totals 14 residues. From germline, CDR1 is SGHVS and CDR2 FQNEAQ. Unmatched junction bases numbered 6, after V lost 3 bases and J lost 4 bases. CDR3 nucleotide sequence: TGTGCCAGCAGCTTTAAGCGGGGTGGGTACGAGCAGTACTTC. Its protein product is CASSFKRGGYEQYF.

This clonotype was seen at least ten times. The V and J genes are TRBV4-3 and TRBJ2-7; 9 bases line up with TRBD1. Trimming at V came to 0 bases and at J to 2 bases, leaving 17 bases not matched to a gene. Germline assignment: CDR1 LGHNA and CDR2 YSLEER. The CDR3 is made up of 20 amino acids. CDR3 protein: CASSQDRTGGDSDYPYEQYF. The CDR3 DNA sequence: TGCGCCAGCAGCCAAGATAGAACAGGGGGCGACTCGGATTACCCCTACGAGCAGTACTTC.

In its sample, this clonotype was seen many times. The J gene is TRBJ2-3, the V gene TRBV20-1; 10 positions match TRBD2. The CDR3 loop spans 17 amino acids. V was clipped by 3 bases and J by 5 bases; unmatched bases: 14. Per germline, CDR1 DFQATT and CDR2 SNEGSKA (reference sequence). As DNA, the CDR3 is TGCAGTGCTAGGCGTTCAGCGGGAGGGCGTGTAGGAGATACGCAGTATTTT. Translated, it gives CSARRSAGGRVGDTQYF.

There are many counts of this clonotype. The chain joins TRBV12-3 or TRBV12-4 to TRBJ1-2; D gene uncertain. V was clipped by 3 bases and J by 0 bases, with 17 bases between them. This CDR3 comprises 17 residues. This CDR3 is CASSLPDRQLANYGYTF. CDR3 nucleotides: TGTGCCAGCAGTTTGCCCGACCGGCAGTTAGCTAACTATGGCTACACCTTC.

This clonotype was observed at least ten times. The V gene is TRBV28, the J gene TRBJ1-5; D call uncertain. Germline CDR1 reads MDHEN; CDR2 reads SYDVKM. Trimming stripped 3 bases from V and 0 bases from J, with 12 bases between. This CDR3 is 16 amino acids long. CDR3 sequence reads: CASSFSAAYSNQPQHF. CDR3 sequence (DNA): TGTGCCAGCAGTTTCTCCGCTGCTTATAGCAATCAGCCCCAGCATTTT.

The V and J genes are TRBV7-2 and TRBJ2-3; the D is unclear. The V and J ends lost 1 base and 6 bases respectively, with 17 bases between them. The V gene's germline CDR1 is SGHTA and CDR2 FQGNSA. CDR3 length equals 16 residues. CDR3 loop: CASSLENLVIADTQYF. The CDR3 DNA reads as TGTGCCAGCAGCTTAGAAAACCTAGTTATTGCCGATACGCAGTATTTT. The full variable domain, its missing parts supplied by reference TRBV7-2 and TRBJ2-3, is GAGVSQSPSNKVTEKGKDVELRCDPISGHTALYWYRQSLGQGLEFLIYFQGNSAPDKSGLPSDRFSAERTGGSVSTLTIQRTQQEDSAVYLCASSLENLVIADTQYFGPGTRLTVL.

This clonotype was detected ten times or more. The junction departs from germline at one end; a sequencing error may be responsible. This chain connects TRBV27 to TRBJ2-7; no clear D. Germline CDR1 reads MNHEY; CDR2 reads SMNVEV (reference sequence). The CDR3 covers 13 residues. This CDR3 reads CASSLSATYEQYF. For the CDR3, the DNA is TGTGCCAGCAGCTTATCAGCGACATACGAGCAGTACTTC.

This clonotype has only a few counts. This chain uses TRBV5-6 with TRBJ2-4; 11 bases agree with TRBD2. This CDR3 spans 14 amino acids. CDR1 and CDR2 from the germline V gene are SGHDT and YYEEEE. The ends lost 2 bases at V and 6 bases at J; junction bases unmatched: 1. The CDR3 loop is CASSFGTSGNIQYF. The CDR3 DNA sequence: TGTGCCAGCAGCTTCGGGACTAGCGGAAACATTCAGTACTTC.

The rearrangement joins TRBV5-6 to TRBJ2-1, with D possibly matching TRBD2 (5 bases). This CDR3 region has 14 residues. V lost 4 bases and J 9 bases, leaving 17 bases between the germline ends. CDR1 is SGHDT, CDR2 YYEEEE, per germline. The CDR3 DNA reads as TGTGCCAGCAGCCCCGGGATCCTCTGCGCTGAGCAGTTCTTC. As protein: CASSPGILCAEQFF.

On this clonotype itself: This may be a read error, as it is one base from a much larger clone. In DNA, the CDR3 is TGTGCCAGCAGTTTAACAGGGCGGGCCCCCCAAGAGACCCAGCACTTC. This encodes CASSLTGRAPQETQHF. This chain connects TRBV12-3 or TRBV12-4 to TRBJ2-5, with D possibly TRBD1 on 6 matching bases. The CDR3 contains 16 residues.

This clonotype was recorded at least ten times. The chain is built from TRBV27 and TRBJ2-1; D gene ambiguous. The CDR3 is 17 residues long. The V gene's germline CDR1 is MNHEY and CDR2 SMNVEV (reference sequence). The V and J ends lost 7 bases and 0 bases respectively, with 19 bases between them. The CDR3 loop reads CASTSIGPSSSYNEQFF. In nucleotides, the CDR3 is TGTGCCAGCACCTCGATAGGGCCCTCGAGCTCCTACAATGAGCAGTTCTTC.

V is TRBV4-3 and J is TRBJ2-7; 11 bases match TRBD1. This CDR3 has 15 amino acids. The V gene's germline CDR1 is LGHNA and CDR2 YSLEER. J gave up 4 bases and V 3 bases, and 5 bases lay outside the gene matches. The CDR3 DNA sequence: TGCGCCAGCAGCCAGGGACAGGGGGAGGGATACGAGCAGTACTTC. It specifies CASSQGQGEGYEQYF.

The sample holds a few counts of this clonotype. CDR3 amino acids: CASSWGITEAFF. The CDR3 DNA reads as TGTGCCAGCAGCTGGGGTATCACTGAAGCTTTCTTT. The genes are TRBV11-2 and TRBJ1-1; D gene ambiguous. Germline-derived CDR1 and CDR2 are SGHAT and FQNNGV. This CDR3 is built from 12 residues. The V and J ends lost 4 bases and 4 bases respectively, with 7 bases between them. Full variable domain (outside the CDR3, taken from reference TRBV11-2 and TRBJ1-1): EAGVAQSPRYKIIEKRQSVAFWCNPISGHATLYWYQQILGQGPKLLIQFQNNGVVDDSQLPKDRFSAERLKGVDSTLKIQPAKLEDSAVYLCASSWGITEAFFGQGTRLTVV.